This T cell receptor (beta chain) was captured in a study of a mutant IDH1 vaccine in newly diagnosed glioma. In the study overall: Across weeks 1, 3, 5, 7, 11, 15, 19 and 23, patients received a vaccination each time, eight in all. Vaccination began 4-6 weeks post radiotherapy alone, or with temozolomide cycles. Most patients had radiochemotherapy with temozolomide before enrollment; others had one alone.

Study observations and caveats: Evidence of vaccine-induced immune responses was documented in 85% to 95% of patients.

A word on this clone: What it binds is unknown.

Produced via immunoSEQ multiplex PCR; TCRdb's table is partial and in-frame only. The table records some 60,000 clones, approximately 80% of them present only once. Time point of the sample: week 11, during vaccination. One vaccine dose held 300 ug of mutant IDH1 20-mer peptide and came with topical imiquimod. V was shortened by 4 bases and J by 5 bases, with 15 bases between the two germline ends. CDR1 is SGHNT and CDR2 is YYREEE in the germline V gene (reference sequence). This CDR3 is built from 14 residues. The TCR originated in a young man with glioma. This specimen was PBMCs, taken from a glioma patient whose treatment included an IDH1 peptide vaccine. The rearrangement uses TRBV5-4 and TRBJ2-5; tentatively, D is TRBD2 (6 bases). CDR3 residues: CASSLERAGETQYF. CDR3 in DNA: TGTGCCAGCAGCCTAGAAAGGGCGGGGGAGACCCAGTACTTC. Complete variable domain (other parts from reference TRBV5-4 and TRBJ2-5): ETGVTQSPTHLIKTRGQQVTLRCSSQSGHNTVSWYQQALGQGPQFIFQYYREEENGRGNFPPRFSGLQFPNYSSELNVNALELDDSALYLCASSLERAGETQYFGPGTRLLVL.